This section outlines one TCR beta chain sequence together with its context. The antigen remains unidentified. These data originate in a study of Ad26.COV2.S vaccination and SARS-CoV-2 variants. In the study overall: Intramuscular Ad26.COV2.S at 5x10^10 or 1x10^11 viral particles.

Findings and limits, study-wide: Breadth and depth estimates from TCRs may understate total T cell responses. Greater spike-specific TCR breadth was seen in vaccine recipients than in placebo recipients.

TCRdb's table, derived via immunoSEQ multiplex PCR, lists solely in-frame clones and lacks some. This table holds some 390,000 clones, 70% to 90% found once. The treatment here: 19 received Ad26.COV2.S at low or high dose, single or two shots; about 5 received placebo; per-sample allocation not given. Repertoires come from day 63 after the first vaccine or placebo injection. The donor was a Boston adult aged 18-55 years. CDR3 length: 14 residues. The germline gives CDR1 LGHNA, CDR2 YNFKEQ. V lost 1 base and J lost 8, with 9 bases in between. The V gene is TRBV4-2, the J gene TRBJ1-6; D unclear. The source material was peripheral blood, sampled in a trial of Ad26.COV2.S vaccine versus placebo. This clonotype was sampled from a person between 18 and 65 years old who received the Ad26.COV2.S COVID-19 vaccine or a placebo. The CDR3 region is CASSQGILDSPLHF. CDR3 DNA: TGTGCCAGCAGCCAAGGAATCTTAGATTCACCCCTCCACTTT.